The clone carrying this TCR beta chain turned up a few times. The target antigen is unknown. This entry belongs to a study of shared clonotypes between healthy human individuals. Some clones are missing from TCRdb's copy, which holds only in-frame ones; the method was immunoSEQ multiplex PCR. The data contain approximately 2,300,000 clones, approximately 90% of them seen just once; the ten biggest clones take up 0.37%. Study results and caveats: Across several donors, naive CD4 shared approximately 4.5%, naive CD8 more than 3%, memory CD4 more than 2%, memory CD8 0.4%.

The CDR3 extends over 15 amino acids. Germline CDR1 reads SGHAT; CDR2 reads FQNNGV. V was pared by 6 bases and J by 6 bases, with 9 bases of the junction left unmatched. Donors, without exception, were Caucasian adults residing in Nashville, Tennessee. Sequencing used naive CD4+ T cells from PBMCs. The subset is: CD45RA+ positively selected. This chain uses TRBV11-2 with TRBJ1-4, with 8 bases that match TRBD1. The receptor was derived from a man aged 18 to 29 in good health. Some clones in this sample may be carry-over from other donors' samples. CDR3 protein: CASRPTTGEDEKLFF. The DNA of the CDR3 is TGTGCCAGCAGGCCCACGACAGGGGAGGATGAAAAACTGTTTTTT. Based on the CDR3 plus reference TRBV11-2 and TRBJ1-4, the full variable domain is EAGVAQSPRYKIIEKRQSVAFWCNPISGHATLYWYQQILGQGPKLLIQFQNNGVVDDSQLPKDRFSAERLKGVDSTLKIQPAKLEDSAVYLCASRPTTGEDEKLFFGSGTQLSVL.